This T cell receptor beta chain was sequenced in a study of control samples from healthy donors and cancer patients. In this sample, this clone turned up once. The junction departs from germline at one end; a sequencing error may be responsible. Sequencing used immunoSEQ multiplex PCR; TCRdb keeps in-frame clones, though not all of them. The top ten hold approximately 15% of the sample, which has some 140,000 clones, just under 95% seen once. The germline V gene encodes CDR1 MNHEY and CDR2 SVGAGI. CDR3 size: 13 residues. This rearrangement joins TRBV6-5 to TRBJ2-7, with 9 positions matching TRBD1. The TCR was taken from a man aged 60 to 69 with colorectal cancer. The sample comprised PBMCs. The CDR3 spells CASSSMPGQGQVF. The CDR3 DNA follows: TGTGCCAGCAGCTCAATGCCGGGACAGGGCCAAGTCTTC.